Included here is one T cell receptor beta chain sequence, with context. Its antigen is undetermined. All donors qualified as healthy HIV-negative adults and had experienced no recent acute infections or vaccinations. The data derive from a study of shared clonotypes between healthy human individuals. Approximately 30,000 T cell genomes (around 0.2 ug DNA) went into each sorted-subset replicate. Here immunoSEQ multiplex PCR was the method, and the copy in TCRdb shows in-frame clones only, minus some. Altogether around 2,000,000 clones are present, roughly 94% being singletons, with the ten largest covering 0.13%. The study, taken as a whole, reports: In contrast to clonotypes shared by all four donors, non-shared clonotypes had lower generation probabilities.

The TCR was taken from a man in his late teens or twenties in good health. Sequencing used naive CD4+ T cells sorted from blood. Subset here: CD45RA+ positively selected.

In DNA form, the CDR3 reads TGCGCCAGCAGCCGGACAGGGACTAGCTCAGGGGGCTACGAGCAGTACTTC. Translation: CASSRTGTSSGGYEQYF. The chain recombines TRBV5-1 with TRBJ2-7; perhaps TRBD2 as D (9 bases). Looked up from germline, CDR1 is SGHRS and CDR2 is YFSETQ. This CDR3 is built from 17 residues. V was pared by 4 bases and J by 3 bases, with 23 bases between.